This T cell receptor (beta chain) came from a study of blood T cell repertoires in COVID-19. About the study: COVID-19 samples, acute and convalescent, were from the United States, Italy and Spain. T cells, B-cell-depleted T cells, or PBMCs provided the cDNA or gDNA that served as material.

CDR1 LGHDT and CDR2 YNNKEL come from the germline V gene (reference sequence). This CDR3 has 17 residues. Trimming at V came to 4 bases and at J to 0 bases, leaving 9 bases not matched to a gene. While infection was still active, Seattle patients were enrolled and then followed longitudinally. Original processing notes: Researchers report that nucleated cell counts were estimated from reference gene primer amplification. Profiled with immunoSEQ multiplex PCR; TCRdb holds only in-frame clones, not every one. V and J calls plus clone size are reproduced from that table; the DNA served to infer D and trimming. The sample consists of 200,000 to 250,000 clones, roughly 82% of them appearing once.

The sequence came from a woman at least 80 years old with COVID-19, enrolled during active disease. The sequenced sample consisted of peripheral blood. The V call is TRBV3-1 (or the pseudogene TRBV3-2), the J call TRBJ2-1, with 7 nucleotides matching TRBD2. CDR3 loop: CASSPRGGLLSYNEQFF. The CDR3, as DNA: TGTGCCAGCAGCCCCCGCGGGGGATTACTCTCCTACAATGAGCAGTTCTTC.